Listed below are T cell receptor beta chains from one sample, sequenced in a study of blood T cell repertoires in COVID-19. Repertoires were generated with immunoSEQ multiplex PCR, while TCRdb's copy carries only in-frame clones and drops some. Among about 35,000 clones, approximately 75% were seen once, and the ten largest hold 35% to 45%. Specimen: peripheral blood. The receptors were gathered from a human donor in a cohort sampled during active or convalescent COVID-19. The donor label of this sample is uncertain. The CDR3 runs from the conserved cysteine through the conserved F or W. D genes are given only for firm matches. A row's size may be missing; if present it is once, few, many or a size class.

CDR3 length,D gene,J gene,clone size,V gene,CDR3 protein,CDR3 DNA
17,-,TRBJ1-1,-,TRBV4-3,CASSQDISTREGTEAFF,TGCGCCAGCAGCCAAGATATATCCACAAGGGAGGGAACTGAAGCTTTCTTT
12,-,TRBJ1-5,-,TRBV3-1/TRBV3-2,CASRNRGQPQHF,TGTGCCAGCAGGAATCGGGGGCAGCCCCAGCATTTT
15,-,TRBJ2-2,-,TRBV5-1,CASSLGHTNTGELFF,TGCGCCAGCAGCTTAGGACACACTAACACCGGGGAGCTGTTTTTT
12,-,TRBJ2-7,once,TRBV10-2,CASSLLDYEQYF,TGCGCCAGCAGTCTCTTAGACTACGAGCAGTACTTC
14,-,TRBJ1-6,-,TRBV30,CAWSVIRGRTPLHF,TGTGCCTGGAGTGTGATTAGGGGTAGGACACCCCTCCACTTT
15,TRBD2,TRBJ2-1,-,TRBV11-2,CASSLAAGGYNEQFF,TGTGCCAGCAGCTTAGCAGCGGGGGGCTACAATGAGCAGTTCTTC
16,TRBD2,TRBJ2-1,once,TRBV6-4,CASSDSIETSGSEQFF,TGTGCCAGCAGTGACTCGATTGAGACTAGCGGGAGTGAGCAGTTCTTC
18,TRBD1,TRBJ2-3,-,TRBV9,CASSVDSGGTGELNTQYF,TGTGCCAGCAGCGTAGATAGTGGTGGGACAGGGGAATTGAATACGCAGTATTTT
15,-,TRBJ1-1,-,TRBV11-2,CASSLARAGGTEAFF,TGTGCCAGCAGCTTAGCCCGGGCCGGGGGGACTGAAGCTTTCTTT
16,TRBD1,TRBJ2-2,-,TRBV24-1,CATSDSGTGNTGELFF,TGTGCCACCAGTGACTCCGGGACAGGGAACACCGGGGAGCTGTTTTTT
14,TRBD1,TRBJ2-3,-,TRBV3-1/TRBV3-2,CASSRTGVTDTQYF,TGTGCCAGCAGCCGTACAGGGGTCACAGATACGCAGTATTTT
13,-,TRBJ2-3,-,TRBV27,CASSGSMSDTQYF,TGTGCCAGCAGCGGGAGTATGTCAGATACGCAGTATTTT
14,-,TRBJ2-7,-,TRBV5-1,CASSLRQGSYEQYF,TGCGCCAGCAGCTTGCGGCAGGGCAGCTACGAGCAGTACTTC
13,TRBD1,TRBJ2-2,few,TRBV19,CASSTRQGRELFF,TGTGCCAGTAGTACCAGACAGGGCCGGGAGCTGTTTTTT
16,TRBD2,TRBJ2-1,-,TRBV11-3,CASSLLAGGRNNEQFF,TGTGCCAGCAGCCTCCTAGCGGGAGGGCGCAACAATGAGCAGTTCTTC
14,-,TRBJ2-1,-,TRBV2,CASSERMSYNEQFF,TGTGCCAGCAGTGAGAGGATGTCCTACAATGAGCAGTTCTTC
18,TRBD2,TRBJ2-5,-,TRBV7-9,CASSLRTSGRAGEETQYF,TGTGCCAGCAGCTTGCGGACTAGCGGGAGGGCCGGGGAAGAGACCCAGTACTTC
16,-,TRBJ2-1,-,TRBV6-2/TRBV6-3,CASSRRGPRGLNEQFF,TGTGCCAGCAGCCGCAGGGGTCCCCGAGGGTTGAATGAGCAGTTCTTC
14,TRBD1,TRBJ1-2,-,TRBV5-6,CASSLGFRGHGYTF,TGTGCCAGCAGCTTGGGGTTCAGGGGGCATGGCTACACCTTC
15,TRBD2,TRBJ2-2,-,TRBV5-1,CASTHRGRDTGELFF,TGCGCCAGCACCCATAGAGGGAGGGACACCGGGGAGCTGTTTTTT
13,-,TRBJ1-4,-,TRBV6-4,CAGSGGEAEKLFF,TGTGCCGGCTCGGGGGGCGAGGCTGAAAAACTGTTTTTT
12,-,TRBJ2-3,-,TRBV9,CASSSREDTQYF,TGTGCCAGCAGCTCTAGGGAGGATACGCAGTATTTT
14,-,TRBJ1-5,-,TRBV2,CASSEGGEMEPQHF,TGTGCCAGCAGTGAAGGTGGGGAGATGGAGCCCCAGCATTTT
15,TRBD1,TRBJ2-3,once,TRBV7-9,CASSYGQDPTDTQYF,TGTGCCAGCAGCTATGGACAGGACCCCACAGATACGCAGTATTTT
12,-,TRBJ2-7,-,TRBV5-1,CASSLTAYEQYF,TGCGCCAGCAGCTTGACAGCTTACGAGCAGTACTTC